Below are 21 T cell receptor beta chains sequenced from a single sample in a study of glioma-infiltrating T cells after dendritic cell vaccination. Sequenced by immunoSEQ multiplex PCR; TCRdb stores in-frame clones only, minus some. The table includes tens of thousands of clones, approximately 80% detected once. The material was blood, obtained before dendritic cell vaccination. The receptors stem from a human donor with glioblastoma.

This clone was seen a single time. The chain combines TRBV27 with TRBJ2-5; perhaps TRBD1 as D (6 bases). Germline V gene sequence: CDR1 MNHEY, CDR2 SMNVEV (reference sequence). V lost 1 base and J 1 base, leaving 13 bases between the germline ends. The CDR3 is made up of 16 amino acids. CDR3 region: CASSLLTGKFQETQYF. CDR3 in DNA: TGTGCCAGCAGTTTATTAACAGGGAAATTCCAAGAGACCCAGTACTTC.

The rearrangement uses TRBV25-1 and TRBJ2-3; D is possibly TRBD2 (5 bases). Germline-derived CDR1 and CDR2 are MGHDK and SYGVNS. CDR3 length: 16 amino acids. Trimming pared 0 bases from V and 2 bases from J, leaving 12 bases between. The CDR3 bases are TGTGCCAGCAGTGAATATGAGGGAGACTTCACAGATACGCAGTATTTT. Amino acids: CASSEYEGDFTDTQYF.

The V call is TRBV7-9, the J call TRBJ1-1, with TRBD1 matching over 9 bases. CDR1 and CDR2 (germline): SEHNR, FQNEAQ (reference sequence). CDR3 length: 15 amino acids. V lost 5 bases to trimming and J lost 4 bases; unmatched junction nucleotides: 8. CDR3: CASSVTGGAGTEAFF. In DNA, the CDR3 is TGTGCCAGCAGCGTAACAGGGGGCGCTGGCACTGAAGCTTTCTTT.

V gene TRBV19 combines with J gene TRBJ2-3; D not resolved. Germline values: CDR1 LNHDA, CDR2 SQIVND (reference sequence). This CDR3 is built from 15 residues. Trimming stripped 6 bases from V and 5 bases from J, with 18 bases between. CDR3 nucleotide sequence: TGTGCCAGTAGCGCAGCGAGAGTTATTAAAGATACGCAGTATTTT. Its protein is CASSAARVIKDTQYF.

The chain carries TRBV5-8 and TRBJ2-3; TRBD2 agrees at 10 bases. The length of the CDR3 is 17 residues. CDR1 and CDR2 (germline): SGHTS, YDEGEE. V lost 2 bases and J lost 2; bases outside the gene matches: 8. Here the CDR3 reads CASSFQASGGYTDTQYF. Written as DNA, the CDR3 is TGTGCCAGCAGCTTTCAAGCTAGCGGGGGATACACAGATACGCAGTATTTT.

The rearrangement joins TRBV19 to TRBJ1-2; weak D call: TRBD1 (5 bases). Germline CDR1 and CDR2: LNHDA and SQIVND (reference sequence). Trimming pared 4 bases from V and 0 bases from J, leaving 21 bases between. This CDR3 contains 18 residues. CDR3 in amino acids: CASSTTPGRGVTNYGYTF. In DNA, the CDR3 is TGTGCCAGTAGTACCACACCGGGACGGGGGGTTACTAACTATGGCTACACCTTC.

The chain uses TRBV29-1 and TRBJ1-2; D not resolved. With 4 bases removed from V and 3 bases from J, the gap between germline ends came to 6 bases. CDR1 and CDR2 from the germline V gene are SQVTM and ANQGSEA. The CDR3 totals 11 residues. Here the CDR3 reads CSVVQDYGYTF. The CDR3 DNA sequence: TGCAGCGTTGTTCAGGACTATGGCTACACCTTC. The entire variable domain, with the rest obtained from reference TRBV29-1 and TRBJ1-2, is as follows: SAVISQKPSRDICQRGTSLTIQCQVDSQVTMMFWYRQQPGQSLTLIATANQGSEATYESGFVIDKFPISRPNLTFSTLTVSNMSPEDSSIYLCSVVQDYGYTFGSGTRLTVV.

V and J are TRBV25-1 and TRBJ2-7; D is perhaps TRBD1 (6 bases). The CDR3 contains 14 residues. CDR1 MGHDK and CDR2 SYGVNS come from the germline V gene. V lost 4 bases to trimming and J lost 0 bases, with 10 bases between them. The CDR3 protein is CASSVPGDSYEQYF. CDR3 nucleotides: TGTGCCAGCAGTGTCCCAGGGGACTCCTACGAGCAGTACTTC.

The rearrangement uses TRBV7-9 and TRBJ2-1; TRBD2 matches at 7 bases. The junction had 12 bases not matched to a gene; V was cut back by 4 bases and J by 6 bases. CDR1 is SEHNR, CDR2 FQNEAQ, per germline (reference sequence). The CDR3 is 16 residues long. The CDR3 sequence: CASSSILGREGNEQFF. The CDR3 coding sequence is TGTGCCAGCAGCTCTATTCTGGGCAGGGAGGGCAATGAGCAGTTCTTC.

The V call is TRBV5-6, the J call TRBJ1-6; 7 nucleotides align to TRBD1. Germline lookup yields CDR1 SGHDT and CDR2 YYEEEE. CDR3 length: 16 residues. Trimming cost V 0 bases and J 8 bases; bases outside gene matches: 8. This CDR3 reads CASSLAGTDMYSPLHF. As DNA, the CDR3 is TGTGCCAGCAGCTTGGCCGGGACAGATATGTATTCACCCCTCCACTTT. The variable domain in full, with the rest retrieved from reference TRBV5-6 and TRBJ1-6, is DAGVTQSPTHLIKTRGQQVTLRCSPKSGHDTVSWYQQALGQGPQFIFQYYEEEERQRGNFPDRFSGHQFPNYSSELNVNALLLGDSALYLCASSLAGTDMYSPLHFGNGTRLTVT.

The CDR3 loop reads CASRGGGGNSNQPQHF. The CDR3 nucleotides are TGTGCCAGCAGGGGGGGTGGGGGAAACAGCAATCAGCCCCAGCATTTT. The rearrangement uses TRBV2 and TRBJ1-5, with D maybe TRBD1 (5 bases). Germline CDR1 and CDR2: SNHLY and FYNNEI. Deletions cut 6 bases from V and 1 base from J, with 16 bases between. This CDR3 has 16 amino acids.

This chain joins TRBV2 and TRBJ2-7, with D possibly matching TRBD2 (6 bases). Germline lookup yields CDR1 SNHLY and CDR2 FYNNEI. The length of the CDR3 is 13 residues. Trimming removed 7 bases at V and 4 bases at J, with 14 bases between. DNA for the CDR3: TGTGCCAGCACCGCGGGACTCGGGTACGAGCAGTACGTC. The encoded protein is CASTAGLGYEQYV.

CDR3 protein: CASSLFGEGGYNEQFF. As DNA, the CDR3 is TGTGCCAGCAGTTTATTCGGCGAAGGAGGTTACAATGAGCAGTTCTTC. The chain combines TRBV27 with TRBJ2-1; a weak D match, TRBD2 (5 bases). V was cut by 1 base and J by 4 bases, with 14 bases left in between. Germline V gives CDR1 MNHEY, CDR2 SMNVEV (reference sequence). CDR3 length: 16 residues.

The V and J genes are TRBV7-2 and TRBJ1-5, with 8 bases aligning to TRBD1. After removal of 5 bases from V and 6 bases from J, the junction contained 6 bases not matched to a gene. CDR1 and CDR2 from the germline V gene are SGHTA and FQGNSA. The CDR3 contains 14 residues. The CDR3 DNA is TGTGCCAGCAGCCCCTCAGGGGGCGGTCAGCCCCAGCATTTT. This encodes CASSPSGGGQPQHF.

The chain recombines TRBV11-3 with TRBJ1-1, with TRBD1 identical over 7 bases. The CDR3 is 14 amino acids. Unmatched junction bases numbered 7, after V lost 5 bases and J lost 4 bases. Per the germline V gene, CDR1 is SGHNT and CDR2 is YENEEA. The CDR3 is CASSVQGDRTEAFF. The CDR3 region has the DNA TGTGCCAGCAGCGTTCAGGGGGATCGCACTGAAGCTTTCTTT.

CDR3 protein: CASSRAGTGREKLFF. CDR3 sequence (DNA): TGTGCCAGCAGCCGGGCCGGGACAGGGAGAGAAAAACTGTTTTTT. The rearrangement links TRBV5-4 to TRBJ1-4; 9 bases are shared with TRBD1. CDR3 length: 15 residues. V shed 4 bases, J shed 8 bases, and the junction held 9 bases outside the gene matches. Germline CDR1 SGHNT, CDR2 YYREEE (reference sequence).

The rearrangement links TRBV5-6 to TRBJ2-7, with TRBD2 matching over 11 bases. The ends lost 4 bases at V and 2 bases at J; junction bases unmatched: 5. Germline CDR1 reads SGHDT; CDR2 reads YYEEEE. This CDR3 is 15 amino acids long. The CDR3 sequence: CASSADSGGAYEQYF. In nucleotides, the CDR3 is TGTGCCAGCAGCGCCGATAGCGGGGGGGCCTACGAGCAGTACTTC.

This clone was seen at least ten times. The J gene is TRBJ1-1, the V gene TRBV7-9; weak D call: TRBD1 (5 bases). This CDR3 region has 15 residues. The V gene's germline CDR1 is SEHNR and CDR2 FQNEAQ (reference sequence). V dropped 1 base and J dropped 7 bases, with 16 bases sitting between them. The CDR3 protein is CASSLDPGLGGEAFF. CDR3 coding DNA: TGTGCCAGCAGCTTAGACCCCGGACTCGGGGGTGAAGCTTTCTTT. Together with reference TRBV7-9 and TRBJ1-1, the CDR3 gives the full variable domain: DTGVSQNPRHKITKRGQNVTFRCDPISEHNRLYWYRQTLGQGPEFLTYFQNEAQLEKSRLLSDRFSAERPKGSFSTLEIQRTEQGDSAMYLCASSLDPGLGGEAFFGQGTRLTVV.

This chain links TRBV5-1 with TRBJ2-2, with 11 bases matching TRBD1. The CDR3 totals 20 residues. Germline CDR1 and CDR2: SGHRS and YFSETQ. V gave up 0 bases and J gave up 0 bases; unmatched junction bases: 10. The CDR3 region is CASSLVLDRGPLTNTGELFF. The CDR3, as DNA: TGCGCCAGCAGCTTGGTACTGGACAGGGGGCCACTAACGAACACCGGGGAGCTGTTTTTT.

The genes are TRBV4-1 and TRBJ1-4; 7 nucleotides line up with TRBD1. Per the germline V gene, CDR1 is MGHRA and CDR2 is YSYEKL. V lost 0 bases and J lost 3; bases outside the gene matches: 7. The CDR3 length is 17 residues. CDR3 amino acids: CASSQDRGTEANEKLFF. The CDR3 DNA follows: TGCGCCAGCAGCCAAGATCGGGGGACAGAGGCTAATGAAAAACTGTTTTTT.

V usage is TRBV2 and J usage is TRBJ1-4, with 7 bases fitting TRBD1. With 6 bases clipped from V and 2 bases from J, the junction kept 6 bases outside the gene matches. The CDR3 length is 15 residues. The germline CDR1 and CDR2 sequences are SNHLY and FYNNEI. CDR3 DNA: TGTGCCAGCAGCGTTGTACAGGGGACTAATGAAAAACTGTTTTTT. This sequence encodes CASSVVQGTNEKLFF.